These 28 T cell receptor beta chains share one sample of origin, sequenced in a study of blood T cell repertoires in COVID-19. Sequenced by immunoSEQ multiplex PCR; TCRdb stores in-frame clones only, minus some. The sample has 250,000 to 350,000 clones, around 85% seen once. Specimen: peripheral blood. The origin of the receptors is a human donor with COVID-19, enrolled during active disease. The donor label of this sample is uncertain.

This chain connects TRBV7-9 to TRBJ1-4; D uncertain. CDR1 SEHNR and CDR2 FQNEAQ come from the germline V gene (reference sequence). This CDR3 has 15 residues. Trimming stripped 4 bases from V and 4 bases from J, with 13 bases between. CDR3 residues: CASSSEAVLNEKLFF. The CDR3 nucleotides read TGTGCCAGCAGCTCCGAGGCGGTCCTTAATGAAAAACTGTTTTTT. The full variable domain, completed using reference TRBV7-9 and TRBJ1-4, is DTGVSQNPRHKITKRGQNVTFRCDPISEHNRLYWYRQTLGQGPEFLTYFQNEAQLEKSRLLSDRFSAERPKGSFSTLEIQRTEQGDSAMYLCASSSEAVLNEKLFFGSGTQLSVL.

CDR3 nucleotide sequence: TGTGCCAGCAGTTTGAGAGAGTATGGCTACACCTTC. Encoded protein: CASSLREYGYTF. The rearrangement joins TRBV28 to TRBJ1-2; D gene ambiguous. Germline CDR1 and CDR2: MDHEN and SYDVKM. The CDR3 spans 12 residues. Trimming took 3 bases from V and 5 from J, leaving 7 bases between them.

This clone was counted once. The rearrangement uses TRBV7-3 and TRBJ2-2; TRBD2 matches at 9 bases. This CDR3 is 16 amino acids long. J lost 4 bases, V lost 3 bases, and 6 bases had no gene match. Germline V gene sequence: CDR1 SGHTA, CDR2 FQGTGA. The CDR3 reads CASSFAAGGLTGELFF. Here the CDR3 DNA reads TGTGCCAGCAGCTTCGCGGCGGGAGGGCTCACCGGGGAGCTGTTTTTT.

V is TRBV10-3 and J is TRBJ2-5; D remains unclear. V lost 8 bases to trimming and J lost 1 base, with 11 bases between them. From germline, CDR1 is ENHRY and CDR2 SYGVKD. CDR3 length: 13 amino acids. DNA of the CDR3: TGTGCCATCTCACCTAACCGCCAAGAGACCCAGTACTTC. Its protein is CAISPNRQETQYF.

The rearrangement links TRBV2 to TRBJ2-5; maybe TRBD1 (5 bases). V lost 6 bases and J lost 2, with 13 bases in between. The germline CDR1 and CDR2 sequences are SNHLY and FYNNEI. The CDR3 is made up of 14 amino acids. Here the CDR3 DNA reads TGTGCCAGCAGAACCAGGGTGGTGCAAGAGACCCAGTACTTC. It yields the protein CASRTRVVQETQYF.

The chain couples TRBV27 to TRBJ2-2; TRBD2 aligns across 16 bases. Unmatched junction bases numbered 14, after V lost 3 bases and J lost 7 bases. The CDR3 length is 20 residues. CDR1 and CDR2 (germline): MNHEY, SMNVEV (reference sequence). The CDR3 reads CASSLLPPGLAGGRIGELFF. For the CDR3, the DNA is TGTGCCAGCAGTTTGCTCCCTCCGGGACTAGCGGGAGGGCGTATCGGGGAGCTGTTTTTT.

J is TRBJ2-1 and V is TRBV11-3, with 13 bases lining up with TRBD2. Germline V CDR1 and CDR2: SGHNT, YENEEA. The ends lost 5 bases at V and 6 bases at J; junction bases unmatched: 4. This CDR3 is built from 15 residues. The CDR3 DNA reads TGTGCCAGCAGCCTTGGACTAGCGGGAGCCAATGAGCAGTTCTTC. Encoded protein: CASSLGLAGANEQFF.

The chain uses TRBV6-5 and TRBJ2-3, with D possibly TRBD1 on 7 matching bases. Per germline, CDR1 MNHEY and CDR2 SVGAGI. The germline V and J ends were trimmed by 6 bases and 3 bases, with 16 bases remaining between them. CDR3 size: 15 residues. CDR3: CASSAGGGRTDTQYF. Here the CDR3 DNA reads TGTGCCAGCAGCGCAGGGGGAGGTCGGACAGATACGCAGTATTTT.

V is TRBV6-6 and J is TRBJ1-5, with 9 bases lining up with TRBD1. V lost 0 bases and J lost 7; bases outside the gene matches: 4. Germline CDR1 is MNHNY and CDR2 is SVGAGI (reference sequence). The CDR3 extends over 15 amino acids. CDR3 in amino acids: CASSYSTGGLQPQHF. CDR3 DNA sequence: TGTGCCAGCAGTTACTCAACAGGGGGCCTCCAGCCCCAGCATTTT.

This chain joins TRBV27 and TRBJ2-1, with 7 bases identical to TRBD2. CDR1 MNHEY and CDR2 SMNVEV come from the germline V gene (reference sequence). This CDR3 comprises 12 residues. V shed 5 bases and J 9 bases; nucleotides not matched to a gene: 4. This CDR3 reads CASSLGGSEQFF. As DNA, the CDR3 is TGTGCCAGCAGTCTGGGGGGGAGTGAGCAGTTCTTC.

The chain combines TRBV19 with TRBJ1-3; D might be TRBD1 (6 bases). Germline V lookup: CDR1 LNHDA, CDR2 SQIVND (reference sequence). The ends were cut back, 4 bases at V and 0 bases at J, with 13 bases in the middle. The CDR3 has 16 residues. CDR3 residues: CASSTPGARSGNTIYF. CDR3 coding DNA: TGTGCCAGTAGTACCCCAGGGGCTCGCTCTGGAAACACCATATATTTT.

This clone turned up a few times. CDR3 sequence reads: CASSWVRTGKYGDEQFF. The DNA of the CDR3 is TGTGCCAGCAGCTGGGTCCGGACAGGGAAATACGGGGATGAGCAGTTCTTC. This chain connects TRBV28 to TRBJ2-1; 8 bases match TRBD1. Trimming removed 6 bases from V and 8 bases from J; junction bases left unmatched: 18. The CDR3 consists of 17 residues. Germline lookup yields CDR1 MDHEN and CDR2 SYDVKM.

The chain is built from TRBV12-5 and TRBJ1-5; 7 bases align to TRBD1. From germline, CDR1 is LGHNT and CDR2 FRNRAP. V lost 0 bases, J lost 2 bases, and 16 bases stayed unmatched. CDR3 length equals 20 residues. CDR3 protein: CASGLVVGGEPYTGNQPQHF. CDR3 bases: TGTGCTAGTGGTTTGGTAGTAGGGGGCGAACCCTATACTGGCAATCAGCCCCAGCATTTT.

The CDR3 bases are TGTGCCAGCAGCCAGGGGAGGGCAGGGTCAAACACCATATATTTT. This gives the protein CASSQGRAGSNTIYF. The chain joins TRBV3-1 (or the pseudogene TRBV3-2) to TRBJ1-3; the D gene is possibly TRBD1 (5 bases). Germline-derived CDR1 and CDR2 are LGHDT and YNNKEL (reference sequence). CDR3 length equals 15 residues. V was shortened by 3 bases and J by 6 bases, with 15 bases between the two germline ends.

The CDR3 bases are TGCGCCAGCAGCCTTAGGGCAGGGGTGGATGAGCAGTTCTTC. Protein product: CASSLRAGVDEQFF. This chain joins TRBV5-1 and TRBJ2-1; D possibly corresponds to TRBD1 (6 bases). The germline V and J ends were trimmed by 4 bases and 8 bases, with 16 bases remaining between them. The CDR3 is 14 residues long. From germline, CDR1 is SGHRS and CDR2 YFSETQ. Full variable domain (remainder filled in from reference TRBV5-1 and TRBJ2-1): KAGVTQTPRYLIKTRGQQVTLSCSPISGHRSVSWYQQTPGQGLQFLFEYFSETQRNKGNFPGRFSGRQFSNSRSEMNVSTLELGDSALYLCASSLRAGVDEQFFGPGTRLTVL.

The chain joins TRBV6-4 to TRBJ2-1, with a weak D call TRBD1 (5 bases). V lost 0 bases and J lost 5, with 14 bases in between. The germline gives CDR1 MRHNA, CDR2 SNTAGT. The CDR3 spans 16 residues. The CDR3 DNA is TGTGCCAGCAGTGACTCGAATTGGCAGGGTGACAATGAGCAGTTCTTC. Encoded protein: CASSDSNWQGDNEQFF.

The chain combines TRBV5-1 with TRBJ1-5; 7 bases fit TRBD1. Germline V lookup: CDR1 SGHRS, CDR2 YFSETQ. The CDR3 is made up of 14 amino acids. V lost 5 bases and J lost 5; bases outside the gene matches: 7. The CDR3 sequence is CASRLDREDQPQHF. In nucleotides, the CDR3 is TGCGCCAGCAGACTCGACAGGGAGGATCAGCCCCAGCATTTT.

V usage is TRBV7-9 and J usage is TRBJ2-6; maybe TRBD1 (7 bases). The CDR3 contains 18 residues. CDR1 is SEHNR and CDR2 is FQNEAQ in the germline V gene (reference sequence). The germline V and J ends were trimmed by 2 bases and 1 base, with 15 bases remaining between them. Here the CDR3 reads CASSLFGRGRSGANVLTF. DNA for the CDR3: TGTGCCAGCAGCTTATTCGGCAGGGGGAGGTCTGGGGCCAACGTCCTGACTTTC.

The chain combines TRBV6-6 with TRBJ2-5, with 10 bases lining up with TRBD2. CDR3 length: 14 amino acids. The germline gives CDR1 MNHNY, CDR2 SVGAGI (reference sequence). The J segment lost 7 bases and the V segment lost 6 bases, leaving 8 bases of the junction unmatched. CDR3 in amino acids: CASSRAGGIGTQYF. CDR3 nucleotides: TGTGCCAGCAGCCGAGCGGGAGGGATAGGGACCCAGTACTTC.

This clone was observed once. This rearrangement joins TRBV19 to TRBJ1-1; D remains ambiguous. Germline lookup yields CDR1 LNHDA and CDR2 SQIVND (reference sequence). The V end lost 3 bases, the J end lost 5 bases, and 13 bases lay between the germline ends. This CDR3 has 14 amino acids. The CDR3 DNA reads TGTGCCAGTAGTATCGGCAGAGGTGTAACTGAAGCTTTCTTT. Translating it yields CASSIGRGVTEAFF. Using reference TRBV19 and TRBJ1-1 for the parts outside the CDR3, the full variable domain is DGGITQSPKYLFRKEGQNVTLSCEQNLNHDAMYWYRQDPGQGLRLIYYSQIVNDFQKGDIAEGYSVSREKKESFPLTVTSAQKNPTAFYLCASSIGRGVTEAFFGQGTRLTVV.

This chain uses TRBV6-5 with TRBJ1-1, with TRBD1 matching 7 bases. Unmatched junction bases numbered 7, after V lost 5 bases and J lost 1 base. The CDR3 runs 15 residues. Germline V gene data show CDR1 as MNHEY and CDR2 as SVGAGI. In DNA form, the CDR3 reads TGTGCCAGCAGTCAAAACAGGGGTTCGAACACTGAAGCTTTCTTT. This sequence encodes CASSQNRGSNTEAFF.

J is TRBJ1-3 and V is TRBV9; D is perhaps TRBD1 (6 bases). The CDR3 consists of 17 residues. Germline V gene data show CDR1 as SGDLS and CDR2 as YYNGEE. Trimming took off 3 bases at V and 0 bases at J, with 16 bases between the two ends. In nucleotides, the CDR3 is TGTGCCAGCAGCGCCCGGGACACAGAGCTCTCTGGAAACACCATATATTTT. It translates to CASSARDTELSGNTIYF.

This clone was observed once. The chain employs TRBV6-6 and TRBJ2-7, with 11 bases matching TRBD2. There are 15 residues in the CDR3. V was clipped by 4 bases and J by 2 bases; unmatched bases: 4. Per germline, CDR1 MNHNY and CDR2 SVGAGI (reference sequence). CDR3 amino acids: CASSLGLAETYEQYF. CDR3 nucleotide sequence: TGTGCCAGCAGTTTGGGACTAGCGGAAACCTACGAGCAGTACTTC.

The V and J genes are TRBV28 and TRBJ2-5; 8 bases align to TRBD2. The CDR3 sequence is 15 residues long. Per the germline V gene, CDR1 is MDHEN and CDR2 is SYDVKM. Unmatched junction bases numbered 10, after V lost 8 bases and J lost 2 bases. CDR3 DNA sequence: TGTGCCAGCCACAGAGGACTAGCAAAACAAGAGACCCAGTACTTC. This encodes CASHRGLAKQETQYF.

A few counts support this clone. The chain joins TRBV5-1 to TRBJ2-7; TRBD1 matches 7 bases. There are 14 residues in the CDR3. V was pared by 0 bases and J by 4 bases, with 4 bases of the junction left unmatched. CDR1 and CDR2 (germline): SGHRS, YFSETQ. The CDR3 DNA follows: TGCGCCAGCAGCTTGGGGGACAGCCCTTACGAGCAGTACTTC. Protein: CASSLGDSPYEQYF.

V is TRBV19 and J is TRBJ2-3, with 8 bases aligning to TRBD1. This CDR3 is 18 amino acids long. Germline V gene sequence: CDR1 LNHDA, CDR2 SQIVND (reference sequence). The V gene end was trimmed by 5 bases and the J gene end by 1 base; junction bases not matched to a gene: 14. The CDR3, as DNA: TGTGCCAGTAGTTTTTCCGGGACAGGAACCCTAGGCACAGATACGCAGTATTTT. Its protein product is CASSFSGTGTLGTDTQYF.

This chain uses TRBV10-3 with TRBJ1-1; no clear D. The V gene's germline CDR1 is ENHRY and CDR2 SYGVKD. There are 13 residues in the CDR3. Trimming removed 3 bases from V and 6 bases from J, with 11 bases in between. The CDR3 nucleotides are TGTGCCATCAGTGACCGGGTCTCCGCTGAAGCTTTCTTT. The encoded protein is CAISDRVSAEAFF.

This clone is a singleton in its sample. Here the CDR3 DNA reads TGTGCCAGCAGTTTAAGCGGGAGGGCCCAGGAGACCCAGTACTTC. The encoded protein is CASSLSGRAQETQYF. V usage is TRBV27 and J usage is TRBJ2-5, with TRBD2 identical over 10 bases. CDR1 and CDR2 (germline): MNHEY, SMNVEV (reference sequence). CDR3 length: 15 residues. Trimming at V came to 2 bases and at J to 5 bases, leaving 5 bases not matched to a gene.